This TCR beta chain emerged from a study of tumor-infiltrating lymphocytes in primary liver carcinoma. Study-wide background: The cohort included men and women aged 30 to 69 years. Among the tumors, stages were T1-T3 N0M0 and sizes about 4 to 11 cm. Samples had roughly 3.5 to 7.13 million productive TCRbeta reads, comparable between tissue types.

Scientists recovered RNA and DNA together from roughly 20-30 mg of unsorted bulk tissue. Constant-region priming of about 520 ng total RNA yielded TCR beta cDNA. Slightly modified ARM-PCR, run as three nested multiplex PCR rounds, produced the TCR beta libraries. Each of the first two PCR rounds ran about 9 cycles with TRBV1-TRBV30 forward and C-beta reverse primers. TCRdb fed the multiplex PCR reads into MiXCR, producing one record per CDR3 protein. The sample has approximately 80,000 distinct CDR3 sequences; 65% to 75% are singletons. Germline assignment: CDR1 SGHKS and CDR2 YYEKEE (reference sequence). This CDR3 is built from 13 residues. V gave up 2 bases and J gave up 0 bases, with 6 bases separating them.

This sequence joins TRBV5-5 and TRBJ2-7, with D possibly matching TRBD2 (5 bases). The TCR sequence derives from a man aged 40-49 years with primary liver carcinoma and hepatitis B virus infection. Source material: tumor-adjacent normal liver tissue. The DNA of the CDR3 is TGTGCCAGCAGCTTCGGACTCTCCTACGAGCAGTACTTC. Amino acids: CASSFGLSYEQYF.